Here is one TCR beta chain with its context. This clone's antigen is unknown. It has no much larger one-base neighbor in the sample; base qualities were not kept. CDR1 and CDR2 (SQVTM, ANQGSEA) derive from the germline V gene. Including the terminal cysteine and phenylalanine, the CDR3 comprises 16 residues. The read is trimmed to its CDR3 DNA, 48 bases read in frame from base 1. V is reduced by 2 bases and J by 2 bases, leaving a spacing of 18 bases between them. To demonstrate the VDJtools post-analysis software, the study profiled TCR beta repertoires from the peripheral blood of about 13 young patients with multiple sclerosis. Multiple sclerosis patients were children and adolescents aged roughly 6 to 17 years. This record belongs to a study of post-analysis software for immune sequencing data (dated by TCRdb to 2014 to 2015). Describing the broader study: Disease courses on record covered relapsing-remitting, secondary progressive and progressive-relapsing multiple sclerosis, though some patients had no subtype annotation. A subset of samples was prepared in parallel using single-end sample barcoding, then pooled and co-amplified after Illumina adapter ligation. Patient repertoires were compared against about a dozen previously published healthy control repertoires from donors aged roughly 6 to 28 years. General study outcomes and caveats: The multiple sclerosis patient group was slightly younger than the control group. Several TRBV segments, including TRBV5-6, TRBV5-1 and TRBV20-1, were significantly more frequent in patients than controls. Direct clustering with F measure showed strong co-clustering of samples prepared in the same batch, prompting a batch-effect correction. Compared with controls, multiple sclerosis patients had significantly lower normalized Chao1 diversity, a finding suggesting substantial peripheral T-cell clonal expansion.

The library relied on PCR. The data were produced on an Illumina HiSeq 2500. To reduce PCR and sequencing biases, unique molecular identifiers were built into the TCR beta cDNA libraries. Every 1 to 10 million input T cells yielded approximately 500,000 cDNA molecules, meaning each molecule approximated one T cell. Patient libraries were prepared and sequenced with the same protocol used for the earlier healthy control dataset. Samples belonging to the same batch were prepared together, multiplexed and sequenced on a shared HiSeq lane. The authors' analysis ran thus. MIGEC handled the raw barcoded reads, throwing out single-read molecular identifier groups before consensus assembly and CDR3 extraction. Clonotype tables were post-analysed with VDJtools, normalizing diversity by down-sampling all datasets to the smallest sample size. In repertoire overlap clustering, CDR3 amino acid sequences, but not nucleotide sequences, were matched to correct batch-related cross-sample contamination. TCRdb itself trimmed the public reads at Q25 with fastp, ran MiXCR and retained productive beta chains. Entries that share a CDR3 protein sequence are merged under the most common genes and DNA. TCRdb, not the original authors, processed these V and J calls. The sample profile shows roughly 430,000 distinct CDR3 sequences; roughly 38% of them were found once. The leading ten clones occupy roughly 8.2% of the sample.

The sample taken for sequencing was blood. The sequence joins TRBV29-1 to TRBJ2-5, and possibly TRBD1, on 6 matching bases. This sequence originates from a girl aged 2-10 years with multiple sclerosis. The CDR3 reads CSVEKLGQGSQETQYF. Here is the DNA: TGCAGCGTTGAAAAATTGGGGCAGGGGTCTCAAGAGACCCAGTACTTC.